Following are 8 T cell receptor beta chains from one sample sequenced in a study of Tregs in tolerant kidney transplant recipients. The assay was immunoSEQ multiplex PCR, and TCRdb's table has in-frame clones only and misses some. The data show nearly 95,000 clones, with under 95% seen just once and around 0.45% held by the top ten. The sequencing here drew on CD4+ T cells from blood, taken before the transplant. These receptors originate from a human donor who received a combined kidney and bone marrow transplant.

This clone was counted once. The chain employs TRBV5-8 and TRBJ1-5; TRBD1 matches 8 bases. This CDR3 contains 15 residues. Germline assignment: CDR1 SGHTS and CDR2 YDEGEE. V shed 2 bases, J shed 6 bases, and the junction held 7 bases outside the gene matches. In DNA form, the CDR3 reads TGTGCCAGCAGCTTCTATACACAGGGGGTTCAGCCCCAGCATTTT. Translation: CASSFYTQGVQPQHF.

V is TRBV7-3 and J is TRBJ2-3, with TRBD2 identical over 8 bases. V shed 3 bases, J shed 4 bases, and the junction held 9 bases outside the gene matches. CDR1 and CDR2 (germline): SGHTA, FQGTGA. The CDR3 totals 16 residues. CDR3 sequence reads: CASSFGAGEFADTQYF. CDR3 coding DNA: TGTGCCAGCAGCTTCGGAGCGGGGGAATTTGCAGATACGCAGTATTTT. Together with reference TRBV7-3 and TRBJ2-3, the CDR3 gives the full variable domain: GAGVSQTPSNKVTEKGKYVELRCDPISGHTALYWYRQSLGQGPEFLIYFQGTGAADDSGLPNDRFFAVRPEGSVSTLKIQRTERGDSAVYLCASSFGAGEFADTQYFGPGTRLTVL.

This clone appeared once. The genes are TRBV7-6 and TRBJ2-1; TRBD2 is a possible D gene (5 bases). Trimming stripped 5 bases from V and 0 bases from J, with 26 bases between. The CDR3 spans 20 residues. In germline, CDR1 is SGHVS, CDR2 FNYEAQ. The CDR3 loop is CASSRVSRAVTPPSYNEQFF. CDR3 DNA: TGTGCCAGCAGCCGGGTCTCGCGGGCTGTGACTCCTCCCTCCTACAATGAGCAGTTCTTC.

The V call is TRBV19, the J call TRBJ1-1, with D maybe TRBD1 (6 bases). The CDR3 runs to 15 residues. CDR1 is LNHDA, CDR2 SQIVND, per germline (reference sequence). The V and J ends lost 5 bases and 2 bases respectively, with 15 bases between them. CDR3 residues: CASSPRRGANTEAFF. The DNA for the CDR3 is TGTGCCAGTAGTCCCCGCAGGGGAGCAAACACTGAAGCTTTCTTT.

The gene calls are TRBV4-1 and TRBJ2-5, with unresolved D. V gave up 1 base and J gave up 11 bases, with 14 bases separating them. This CDR3 has 13 residues. The germline CDR1 and CDR2 sequences are MGHRA and YSYEKL. Here the CDR3 reads CASSQGLTSEQYF. CDR3 DNA: TGCGCCAGCAGCCAAGGCCTTACCTCGGAGCAGTACTTC.

The chain couples TRBV5-1 to TRBJ2-2; D not certain. This CDR3 is 15 amino acids long. V gave up 0 bases and J gave up 0 bases, with 6 bases separating them. CDR1 and CDR2 (germline): SGHRS, YFSETQ. The CDR3 coding sequence is TGCGCCAGCAGCTTGGGACACTCGAACACCGGGGAGCTGTTTTTT. This gives the protein CASSLGHSNTGELFF.

The CDR3 nucleotides are TGTGCCAGCAGCTTAGATGGCCTGAGGGAGCAGTACTTC. Translated, it gives CASSLDGLREQYF. The chain couples TRBV11-2 to TRBJ2-7, with D hard to call. The germline gives CDR1 SGHAT, CDR2 FQNNGV. The CDR3 length is 13 residues. The V end was cut by 0 bases, the J end by 7 bases, with 10 bases between. The whole variable domain, remainder taken from reference TRBV11-2 and TRBJ2-7, is EAGVAQSPRYKIIEKRQSVAFWCNPISGHATLYWYQQILGQGPKLLIQFQNNGVVDDSQLPKDRFSAERLKGVDSTLKIQPAKLEDSAVYLCASSLDGLREQYFGPGTRLTVT.

The chain links TRBV7-2 to TRBJ2-3, with 14 bases identical to TRBD2. Germline trimming cut 6 bases from V and 0 bases from J; bases unmatched to any gene: 8. CDR3 size: 18 residues. Germline loops: CDR1 SGHTA, CDR2 FQGNSA. CDR3 region: CASRIGTSGGHSTDTQYF. In DNA form, the CDR3 reads TGTGCCAGCAGAATAGGGACTAGCGGGGGCCATAGCACAGATACGCAGTATTTT.